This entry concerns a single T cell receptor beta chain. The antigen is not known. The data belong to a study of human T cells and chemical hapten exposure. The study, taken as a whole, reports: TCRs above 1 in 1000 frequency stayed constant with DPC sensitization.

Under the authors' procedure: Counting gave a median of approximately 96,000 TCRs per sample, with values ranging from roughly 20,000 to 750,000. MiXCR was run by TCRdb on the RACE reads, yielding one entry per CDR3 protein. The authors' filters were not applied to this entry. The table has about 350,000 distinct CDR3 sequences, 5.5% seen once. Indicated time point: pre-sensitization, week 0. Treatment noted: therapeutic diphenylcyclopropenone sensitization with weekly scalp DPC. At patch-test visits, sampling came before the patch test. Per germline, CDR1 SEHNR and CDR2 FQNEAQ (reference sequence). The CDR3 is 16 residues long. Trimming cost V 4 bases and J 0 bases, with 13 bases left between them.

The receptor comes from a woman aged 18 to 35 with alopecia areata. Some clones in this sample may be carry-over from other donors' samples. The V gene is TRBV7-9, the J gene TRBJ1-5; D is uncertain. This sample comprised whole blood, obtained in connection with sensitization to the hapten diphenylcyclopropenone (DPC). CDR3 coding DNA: TGTGCCAGCAGCTCCCCCGGTGGAGATAGCAATCAGCCCCAGCATTTT. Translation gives CASSSPGGDSNQPQHF.